Listed below are T cell receptor beta chains from one sample, sequenced in a study of OX40 agonist ivuxolimab in advanced cancers. The table came from immunoSEQ multiplex PCR; TCRdb's copy has only in-frame clones and leaves some out. Counted here are about 80,000 clones, roughly nine tenths occurring once; the ten biggest clones make up 0.15% to 0.2%. The sample consisted of CD4+ or CD8+ T cells sorted from blood, taken in a trial of the OX40 agonist ivuxolimab. The receptors come from an adult with an advanced solid tumor such as melanoma, head and neck, liver or kidney cancer. Each CDR3 is given without its conserved first and last residue. A D gene is named only where the DNA matches it firmly. A clone size is listed for some rows: how often the clone was seen (once, few, many), or a class if it is expanded.

V: TRBV9
size: NA
J: TRBJ1-2
D: NA
CDR3: ASSVGSSGPYGYT

V: TRBV5-1
size: NA
J: TRBJ2-3
D: NA
CDR3: ASSATADTQY

V: TRBV11-3
size: few
J: TRBJ2-5
D: NA
CDR3: ASSLGQGKTQY

V: TRBV5-4
size: NA
J: TRBJ2-6
D: NA
CDR3: ASSSWVGRSGANVLT

V: TRBV19
size: NA
J: TRBJ2-6
D: NA
CDR3: ASREGGANVLT

V: TRBV11-2
size: NA
J: TRBJ2-1
D: TRBD2
CDR3: ASSSFSGAYNEQF

V: TRBV5-4
size: NA
J: TRBJ2-5
D: TRBD1
CDR3: ASSLGQGSETQY

V: TRBV4-2
size: NA
J: TRBJ2-7
D: TRBD2
CDR3: ASSQDLALAGARSYEQY

V: TRBV7-9
size: NA
J: TRBJ2-1
D: NA
CDR3: ASSPVGTYNEQF

V: TRBV28
size: NA
J: TRBJ1-5
D: NA
CDR3: ASSLAGGVIGNQPQH

V: TRBV4-2
size: NA
J: TRBJ1-4
D: TRBD1
CDR3: ASSQVEGAGEKLF

V: TRBV2
size: NA
J: TRBJ2-7
D: NA
CDR3: ASSWRTHEQY

V: TRBV9
size: NA
J: TRBJ1-1
D: NA
CDR3: ASSVDPHMNTEAF

V: TRBV11-2
size: once
J: TRBJ2-6
D: TRBD1
CDR3: ASSLGGFTQGTGANVLT

V: TRBV10-3
size: NA
J: TRBJ1-4
D: NA
CDR3: AISEGQPEKLF

V: TRBV6-1
size: NA
J: TRBJ2-2
D: NA
CDR3: ASSAGVPGELF

V: TRBV2
size: once
J: TRBJ2-7
D: NA
CDR3: ASHIADSPYEQY

V: TRBV6-5
size: NA
J: TRBJ1-3
D: NA
CDR3: ASSSRGNTIY

V: TRBV5-1
size: NA
J: TRBJ2-5
D: TRBD2
CDR3: ASSLAASGGETQY

V: TRBV5-1
size: NA
J: TRBJ2-7
D: NA
CDR3: ASSPSRGRASEQY

V: TRBV20-1
size: NA
J: TRBJ1-1
D: NA
CDR3: SAIRATEAF

V: TRBV10-1
size: NA
J: TRBJ2-3
D: NA
CDR3: ASSESREADTQY

V: TRBV11-2
size: NA
J: TRBJ2-7
D: NA
CDR3: ASSSIRGGTYEQY

V: TRBV7-9
size: NA
J: TRBJ2-3
D: TRBD2
CDR3: ASSLVRLAGNTDTQY

V: TRBV19
size: NA
J: TRBJ2-2
D: TRBD1
CDR3: ASSLRGRSGELF

V: TRBV7-6
size: NA
J: TRBJ2-3
D: NA
CDR3: ASSPSRFTDTQY

V: TRBV2
size: NA
J: TRBJ2-2
D: NA
CDR3: ASSVAPRGELF

V: TRBV5-1
size: NA
J: TRBJ1-1
D: NA
CDR3: ASSLAIGSEAF

V: TRBV5-1
size: NA
J: TRBJ2-1
D: TRBD2
CDR3: ASSLAGRSYNEQF

V: TRBV6-5
size: NA
J: TRBJ2-1
D: NA
CDR3: ASSYGVLNSYNEQF

V: TRBV5-1
size: NA
J: TRBJ2-1
D: TRBD2
CDR3: ASSLLPAGGPTPYNEQF

V: TRBV2
size: NA
J: TRBJ2-1
D: TRBD2
CDR3: ASSVSGGPYTPNEQF

V: TRBV30
size: few
J: TRBJ1-1
D: NA
CDR3: AWSQPLQGRGTEAF

V: TRBV5-6
size: once
J: TRBJ2-3
D: TRBD1
CDR3: ASSLDRGRVTDTQY

V: TRBV19
size: NA
J: TRBJ2-3
D: NA
CDR3: ASMGVLRTDTQY

V: TRBV5-1
size: NA
J: TRBJ2-2
D: NA
CDR3: ASSLAPSGELF

V: TRBV19
size: few
J: TRBJ1-5
D: NA
CDR3: ASSLGAGGQPQH

V: TRBV5-1
size: few
J: TRBJ2-5
D: NA
CDR3: ASSLGLGLRETQY

V: TRBV6-1
size: NA
J: TRBJ2-3
D: NA
CDR3: ASSEAWGDTQY

V: TRBV10-3
size: NA
J: TRBJ1-6
D: TRBD1
CDR3: ATTTGVIGSPLH

V: TRBV27
size: NA
J: TRBJ2-1
D: TRBD2
CDR3: ASSRPGLAKNEQF

V: TRBV19
size: NA
J: TRBJ2-7
D: NA
CDR3: ASSISQGMTYEQY

V: TRBV9
size: NA
J: TRBJ2-1
D: NA
CDR3: ASSVGDYNEQF

V: TRBV27
size: NA
J: TRBJ1-6
D: NA
CDR3: ASSLSIGAAYNSPLH

V: TRBV11-2
size: NA
J: TRBJ2-4
D: NA
CDR3: ASSLVARAKNIQY

V: TRBV5-1
size: NA
J: TRBJ2-3
D: NA
CDR3: ASSLGSGAASTDTQY

V: TRBV27
size: NA
J: TRBJ2-7
D: TRBD2
CDR3: ASSPSSPGTSSFYEQY

V: TRBV7-8
size: NA
J: TRBJ2-1
D: TRBD1
CDR3: ASSLAGQGSHNEQF

V: TRBV30
size: NA
J: TRBJ1-2
D: TRBD1
CDR3: AWRAGGGGYT